The 22 T cell receptor beta chains below all came from one sample that was sequenced in a study of human T cells and chemical hapten exposure. Time point here: patch test 2, 6 weeks after DPC sensitization. Treatment of the sample: therapeutic diphenylcyclopropenone sensitization with weekly scalp DPC. One entry per CDR3 protein results from TCRdb running MiXCR on the RACE reads. The data show over 70,000 distinct CDR3 sequences, with around 10% seen just once and about 1.4% held by the top ten. Sample: whole blood, taken in connection with sensitization to the hapten diphenylcyclopropenone (DPC). These receptors were collected from a young man with alopecia areata. Some clones in this sample may be carry-over from other donors' samples.

The table lists this clonotype with a few counts. V gene TRBV7-8 combines with J gene TRBJ1-6, with TRBD1 as a possible D gene (5 bases). The CDR3 covers 14 residues. The germline V and J ends were trimmed by 5 bases and 4 bases, with 9 bases remaining between them. CDR1 is SGHVS and CDR2 is FQNEAQ in the germline V gene. This CDR3 reads CASSRGEYNSPLHF. The CDR3 DNA sequence: TGTGCCAGCAGCCGGGGGGAGTATAATTCACCCCTCCACTTT.

The table lists this clonotype with a few counts. The chain recombines TRBV9 with TRBJ1-1, with D possibly TRBD1 on 5 matching bases. Trimming stripped 0 bases from V and 4 bases from J, with 10 bases between. The CDR3 extends over 14 amino acids. Germline-derived CDR1 and CDR2 are SGDLS and YYNGEE. The DNA of the CDR3 is TGTGCCAGCAGCGTAGTCGGGGGTGCCACTGAAGCTTTCTTT. Its translation is CASSVVGGATEAFF.

The chain couples TRBV6-6 to TRBJ2-3; a weak D match, TRBD1 (5 bases). The CDR3 contains 16 residues. Germline-derived CDR1 and CDR2 are MNHNY and SVGAGI (reference sequence). V lost 8 bases to trimming and J lost 6 bases, with 24 bases between them. CDR3 DNA: TGTGCCAGCTCCCTCGAACGGATGGGGCTTGGGGATACGCAGTATTTT. Protein sequence: CASSLERMGLGDTQYF.

V is TRBV7-2 and J is TRBJ1-5, with unresolved D. Germline V gene data show CDR1 as SGHTA and CDR2 as FQGNSA. This CDR3 is built from 13 residues. Trimming shortened V by 2 bases and J by 5 bases, and 7 bases separated the two germline ends. DNA for the CDR3: TGTGCCAGCAGCTTAAGAAGGGATCAGCCCCAGCATTTT. This gives the protein CASSLRRDQPQHF.

The chain recombines TRBV29-1 with TRBJ2-7, with 8 nucleotides matching TRBD1. The trim removed 4 bases at V and 3 bases at J, leaving 2 bases unmatched. The germline CDR1 and CDR2 sequences are SQVTM and ANQGSEA. This CDR3 has 12 residues. Written as DNA, the CDR3 is TGCAGCGTTGCGGGACAGGTCTACGAGCAGTACGTC. Translation gives CSVAGQVYEQYV.

The chain uses TRBV7-2 and TRBJ2-2; 10 bases align to TRBD1. The CDR3 spans 15 residues. After removal of 5 bases from V and 9 bases from J, the junction contained 9 bases not matched to a gene. Germline CDR1 is SGHTA and CDR2 is FQGNSA. CDR3 loop: CASSPRTGGNRELFF. The DNA for the CDR3 is TGTGCCAGCAGCCCAAGGACAGGGGGTAATAGGGAGCTGTTTTTT.

This clonotype was counted ten times or more. CDR3: CASSYQRTGGSKNIQYF. The CDR3 bases are TGTGCCAGCAGTTATCAGAGGACAGGGGGGAGCAAAAACATTCAGTACTTC. V is TRBV6-6 and J is TRBJ2-4, with 10 bases lining up with TRBD1. With 3 bases clipped from V and 3 bases from J, the junction kept 8 bases outside the gene matches. The CDR3 is 17 amino acids. Germline CDR1 is MNHNY and CDR2 is SVGAGI (reference sequence).

The table lists this clonotype with many counts. The chain uses TRBV15 and TRBJ2-2, with unresolved D. The CDR3 is 18 residues long. V was cut by 1 base and J by 0 bases, with 15 bases left in between. Germline V gene data show CDR1 as LNHNV and CDR2 as YYDKDF (reference sequence). The CDR3, as DNA: TGTGCCACCAGCAGAGGTTTCTTGACCGGATCGAACACCGGGGAGCTGTTTTTT. Its protein is CATSRGFLTGSNTGELFF.

The sample holds a few counts of this clonotype. The V and J genes are TRBV9 and TRBJ2-5; either TRBD1 or TRBD2 may fit D (6 bases each). CDR3 length equals 15 residues. The V gene's germline CDR1 is SGDLS and CDR2 YYNGEE. Trimming took off 0 bases at V and 4 bases at J, with 13 bases between the two ends. Here the CDR3 DNA reads TGTGCCAGCAGCGTAGCGGGGGCCGTGGGAGAGACCCAGTACTTC. The encoded protein is CASSVAGAVGETQYF.

This clonotype has more than one count but fewer than ten. The chain combines TRBV7-2 with TRBJ1-3; maybe TRBD1 (5 bases). The CDR3 length is 13 residues. V lost 5 bases and J 10 bases, leaving 15 bases between the germline ends. CDR1 and CDR2 from the germline V gene are SGHTA and FQGNSA. CDR3 nucleotide sequence: TGTGCCAGCAGCATAGGGACGACGACTACCATATATTTT. Translating gives CASSIGTTTTIYF.

A note on this clonotype: This may arise from a read error, as a much more abundant clone is one base away. The chain employs TRBV12-3 or TRBV12-4 and TRBJ1-4; weak D call: TRBD1 (6 bases). The CDR3 has 13 amino acids. CDR3 in amino acids: CASSIHRVENLFF. The CDR3 DNA reads as TGTGCCAGCAGCATACACAGGGTTGAAAATCTGTTTTTT.

This clonotype was observed many times. The rearrangement uses TRBV29-1 and TRBJ1-3, with D hard to call. V shed 3 bases and J shed 9 bases, with 18 bases lying between them. In germline, CDR1 is SQVTM, CDR2 ANQGSEA. This CDR3 comprises 14 residues. CDR3 sequence: CSVEFTQFQGTIYF. The DNA for the CDR3 is TGCAGCGTTGAGTTCACGCAGTTTCAAGGCACCATATATTTT.

J is TRBJ2-1 and V is TRBV10-1; the D is unclear. The CDR3 contains 15 residues. Germline CDR1 WNHNN, CDR2 SYGVQD (reference sequence). Trimming stripped 3 bases from V and 4 bases from J, with 13 bases between. DNA for the CDR3: TGCGCCAGCAGTGATGGCATGCTAAGTTACAATGAGCAGTTCTTC. It encodes CASSDGMLSYNEQFF.

This clonotype was recorded a few times. The V call is TRBV6-2 or TRBV6-3, the J call TRBJ2-3, with D possibly matching TRBD2 (5 bases). CDR1 is MNHEY, CDR2 SVGEGT, per germline. The V end was cut by 0 bases, the J end by 6 bases, with 16 bases between. The CDR3 has 16 residues. This CDR3 is CASSYSRERRADTQYF. CDR3 DNA sequence: TGTGCCAGCAGTTACTCGAGGGAGCGGCGGGCGGATACGCAGTATTTT.

The CDR3 loop is CASSLSGQGYEQYF. The DNA of the CDR3 is TGTGCCAGCAGTTTATCGGGACAGGGTTACGAGCAGTACTTC. V and J are TRBV28 and TRBJ2-7; TRBD1 aligns across 9 bases. Trimming cost V 1 base and J 4 bases; bases outside gene matches: 2. Germline CDR1 is MDHEN and CDR2 is SYDVKM. There are 14 residues in the CDR3. Full variable domain (outside the CDR3, taken from reference TRBV28 and TRBJ2-7): DVKVTQSSRYLVKRTGEKVFLECVQDMDHENMFWYRQDPGLGLRLIYFSYDVKMKEKGDIPEGYSVSREKKERFSLILESASTNQTSMYLCASSLSGQGYEQYFGPGTRLTVT.

This clonotype occurred many times. The J gene is TRBJ2-3, the V gene TRBV7-6; TRBD2 matches 7 bases. CDR3 size: 15 residues. The V segment lost 5 bases and the J segment 3 bases; nucleotides outside the gene matches: 8. CDR1 is SGHVS and CDR2 is FNYEAQ in the germline V gene. The CDR3 here is CASSLLALPTDTQYF. Written as DNA, the CDR3 is TGTGCCAGCAGCCTACTAGCGCTCCCTACAGATACGCAGTATTTT.

This clonotype was seen a few times. The chain recombines TRBV4-3 with TRBJ1-6, with D tentatively TRBD1 (6 bases). The germline V and J ends were trimmed by 1 base and 9 bases, with 13 bases remaining between them. The CDR3 runs 15 residues. The germline gives CDR1 LGHNA, CDR2 YSLEER. The CDR3 nucleotides read TGCGCCAGCAGCCAAGCCGTGGGGGCTGGTTCACCCCTCCACTTT. Amino acids: CASSQAVGAGSPLHF.

V and J are TRBV5-5 and TRBJ2-7; D gene unclear. The CDR3 runs to 12 residues. Germline CDR1 is SGHKS and CDR2 is YYEKEE (reference sequence). Deletions cut 4 bases from V and 3 bases from J, with 8 bases between. The CDR3 nucleotides read TGTGCCAGCAGCCTAGAGTACTACGAGCAGTACTTC. Translated, it gives CASSLEYYEQYF.

This clonotype occurred a few times. This chain connects TRBV9 to TRBJ2-5; 9 bases fit TRBD1. Germline V gene lookup returns CDR1 SGDLS and CDR2 YYNGEE. Trimming removed 0 bases from V and 5 bases from J; junction bases left unmatched: 5. This CDR3 contains 15 residues. CDR3 protein: CASSVETGGRETQYF. The CDR3 DNA reads as TGTGCCAGCAGCGTAGAAACAGGGGGCAGGGAGACCCAGTACTTC.

In this sample, this clonotype turned up a few times. The chain combines TRBV6-5 with TRBJ1-1; D is uncertain. The CDR3 contains 15 residues. With 3 bases removed from V and 0 bases from J, the gap between germline ends came to 11 bases. Germline V CDR1 and CDR2: MNHEY, SVGAGI. CDR3 DNA sequence: TGTGCCAGCAGTTATTATGGGCAGGTGAACACTGAAGCTTTCTTT. Translated: CASSYYGQVNTEAFF.

This clonotype has ten or more counts. J is TRBJ2-6 and V is TRBV3-1, with 11 bases aligning to TRBD1. Germline values: CDR1 LGHDT, CDR2 YNNKEL (reference sequence). With V trimmed by 5 bases and J by 2 bases, 8 bases remained unmatched. This CDR3 contains 18 residues. CDR3 amino acids: CASSSEGQGVPGANVLTF. For the CDR3, the DNA is TGTGCCAGCAGCTCAGAGGGACAGGGGGTCCCTGGGGCCAACGTCCTGACTTTC.

The chain is built from TRBV11-1 and TRBJ2-7, with 7 nucleotides matching TRBD1. Per germline, CDR1 SGHAT and CDR2 FQDESV (reference sequence). The CDR3 totals 18 residues. The V gene end was trimmed by 4 bases and the J gene end by 2 bases; junction bases not matched to a gene: 17. DNA of the CDR3: TGTGCCAGCAGCTCCCCTTATTCCGGGACAGCCGATCCCTACGAGCAGTACTTC. Its translation is CASSSPYSGTADPYEQYF.